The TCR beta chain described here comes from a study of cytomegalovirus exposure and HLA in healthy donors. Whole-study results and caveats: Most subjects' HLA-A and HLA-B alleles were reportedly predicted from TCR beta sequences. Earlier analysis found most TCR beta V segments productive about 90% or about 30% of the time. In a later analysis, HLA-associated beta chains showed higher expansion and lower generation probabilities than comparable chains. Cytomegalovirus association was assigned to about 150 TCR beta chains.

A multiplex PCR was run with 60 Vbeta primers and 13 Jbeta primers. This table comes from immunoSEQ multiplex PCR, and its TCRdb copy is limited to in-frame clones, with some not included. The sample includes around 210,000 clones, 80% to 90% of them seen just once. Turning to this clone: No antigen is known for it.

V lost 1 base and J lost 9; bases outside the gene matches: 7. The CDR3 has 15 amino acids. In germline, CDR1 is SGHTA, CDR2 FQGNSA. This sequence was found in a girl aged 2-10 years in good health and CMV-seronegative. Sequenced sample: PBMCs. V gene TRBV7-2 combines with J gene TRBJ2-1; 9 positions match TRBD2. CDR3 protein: CASSLGLAVVGEQFF. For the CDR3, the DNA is TGTGCCAGCAGCTTAGGACTAGCGGTAGTGGGTGAGCAGTTCTTC.